The clone carrying this TCR beta chain was recorded a few times. This entry is derived from a study of blood T cells in healthy people across ages. The individuals who served as donors were healthy Caucasians living in Russia, aged roughly 6 to 100. Trimming cost V 5 bases and J 10 bases; bases outside gene matches: 6. The germline gives CDR1 SNHLY, CDR2 FYNNEI. The CDR3 sequence is 14 residues long. Through a sample-barcoded 5' primer and a J-beta primer mix, a second PCR was run for about 6 to 11 cycles. Every sample returned 2.5 million or more CDR3-containing paired-end reads. TCRdb re-called the 5' RACE reads with MiXCR, one entry per CDR3 protein. The repertoire holds roughly 680,000 distinct CDR3 sequences, with roughly half as singletons.

The J gene is TRBJ1-4, the V gene TRBV2, with 11 bases lining up with TRBD1. The sample was blood. The TCR sequence derives from a woman over 75 in good health. CDR3 nucleotide sequence: TGTGCCAGCAGTACCCGAGGGACAGGGGGAAAACTGTTTTTT. Protein product: CASSTRGTGGKLFF.